These 25 T cell receptor beta chains were sequenced from one sample in a study of blood T cells in healthy people across ages (dated by TCRdb to about 2015). The library relied on 5' RACE. Sequencing was performed on an Illumina HiSeq 2500. A second roughly 6 to 12 cycle PCR used a sample-barcoded 5' primer and a J-beta primer mix. The raw public reads went through TCRdb reprocessing: fastp at Q25, MiXCR clone calling, in-frame beta chains kept. Each CDR3 protein appears once, grouped with its most common genes and DNA. The sample yields nearly 1 million distinct CDR3 sequences; roughly half were counted once. Clones ranked in the top ten supply about a fifth of the sample. Source material: blood. The source of these receptors is a woman aged 55-75 years in good health.

V and J are TRBV24-1 and TRBJ2-7; no definite D call. The CDR3 is 16 residues long. Germline loops: CDR1 KGHDR, CDR2 SFDVKD. V lost 3 bases, J lost 3 bases, and 17 bases lay in between. CDR3: CATSDPLLEWGYEQYF. CDR3 DNA sequence: TGTGCCACCAGTGATCCCCTTTTGGAGTGGGGCTACGAGCAGTACTTC.

The chain combines TRBV30 with TRBJ2-5; D unresolved. V was cut by 4 bases and J by 5 bases, with 11 bases left in between. CDR1 is GTSNPN and CDR2 is SVGIG in the germline V gene (reference sequence). The CDR3 is 12 residues long. The CDR3 DNA is TGTGCCTGGAATTCGGGTGGGGAGACCCAGTACTTC. Translation: CAWNSGGETQYF.

The rearrangement joins TRBV6-5 to TRBJ1-1, with TRBD1 matching 7 bases. The CDR3 has 13 residues. The V segment lost 5 bases and the J segment 8 bases; nucleotides outside the gene matches: 8. Germline CDR1 and CDR2: MNHEY and SVGAGI. This CDR3 reads CASSTATGAEAFF. In DNA, the CDR3 is TGTGCCAGCAGTACGGCCACAGGGGCGGAAGCTTTCTTT.

The J gene is TRBJ2-1, the V gene TRBV20-1, with 10 positions matching TRBD2. The V and J ends lost 2 bases and 5 bases, in that order; junction bases with no gene match: 18. CDR3 size: 19 residues. CDR1 is DFQATT and CDR2 is SNEGSKA in the germline V gene (reference sequence). The CDR3 is CSARRPGVLAGALHNEQFF. The CDR3 region has the DNA TGCAGTGCTAGAAGACCGGGAGTTCTAGCGGGGGCTTTGCACAATGAGCAGTTCTTC.

This clonotype has only a few counts. J is TRBJ1-6 and V is TRBV28, with D possibly matching TRBD1 (5 bases). The germline V gene has CDR1 MDHEN and CDR2 SYDVKM. The CDR3 has 12 residues. V lost 6 bases to trimming and J lost 7 bases, with 7 bases between them. CDR3 amino acids: CASRGPNSPLHF. The CDR3 DNA sequence: TGTGCCAGCAGGGGGCCCAATTCACCCCTCCACTTT. Filled out from reference TRBV28 and TRBJ1-6, the complete variable domain reads DVKVTQSSRYLVKRTGEKVFLECVQDMDHENMFWYRQDPGLGLRLIYFSYDVKMKEKGDIPEGYSVSREKKERFSLILESASTNQTSMYLCASRGPNSPLHFGNGTRLTVT.

The chain combines TRBV7-2 with TRBJ2-5; no clear D. This CDR3 region has 13 residues. Germline-derived CDR1 and CDR2 are SGHTA and FQGNSA. The V end was cut by 1 base, the J end by 3 bases, with 6 bases between. The CDR3 sequence: CASSLGVEETQYF. The CDR3 DNA reads as TGTGCCAGCAGCTTAGGAGTAGAAGAGACCCAGTACTTC.

The sample holds a few counts of this clonotype. V gene TRBV14 combines with J gene TRBJ2-7; 9 nucleotides match TRBD2. Germline lookup yields CDR1 SGHDN and CDR2 FVKESK. The CDR3 is 14 residues long. V lost 4 bases to trimming and J lost 2 bases; unmatched junction nucleotides: 3. For the CDR3, the DNA is TGTGCCAGCAGCCTAGCGGGAGAGCCCTACGAGCAGTACTTC. Translating gives CASSLAGEPYEQYF.

The gene calls are TRBV21-1 and TRBJ1-5; the D call TRBD1 from the table was never checked on the DNA. TRBV21-1 is listed as a pseudogene. The CDR3 sequence is 14 residues long. The CDR3 nucleotides read TGTGCCAGCAGCACCTACAGGGGAAATCAGCCCCAGCATTTT. This sequence encodes CASSTYRGNQPQHF.

This sequence joins TRBV27 and TRBJ1-5, with 7 bases identical to TRBD1. The CDR3 contains 15 residues. With V trimmed by 5 bases and J by 4 bases, 8 bases remained unmatched. Germline V gives CDR1 MNHEY, CDR2 SMNVEV (reference sequence). In DNA, the CDR3 is TGTGCCAGCAGTCCAGGGGGATCCTTTAATCAGCCCCAGCATTTT. It yields the protein CASSPGGSFNQPQHF.

The chain joins TRBV28 to TRBJ2-1, with 7 bases matching TRBD1. Trimming cost V 6 bases and J 8 bases; bases outside gene matches: 10. From germline, CDR1 is MDHEN and CDR2 SYDVKM. The CDR3 is made up of 14 amino acids. CDR3 sequence (DNA): TGTGCCAGCAGGATAGACAGGGTTTCGCATGAGCAGTTCTTC. Protein product: CASRIDRVSHEQFF.

The rearrangement uses TRBV10-2 and TRBJ1-6; D is ambiguous. This CDR3 region has 13 residues. Germline values: CDR1 WSHSY, CDR2 SAAADI. V gave up 1 base and J gave up 9 bases, with 7 bases separating them. The chain's CDR3 is CASSELEGSPLHF. DNA for the CDR3: TGCGCCAGCAGTGAGTTAGAGGGTTCACCCCTCCACTTT.

V and J are TRBV11-2 and TRBJ1-6; TRBD1 aligns across 7 bases. In germline, CDR1 is SGHAT, CDR2 FQNNGV. This CDR3 has 15 residues. Trimming took 6 bases from V and 7 from J; bases not matched to a gene: 9. CDR3: CASRVPGQKNSPLHF. CDR3 bases: TGTGCCAGCAGAGTCCCGGGACAGAAAAATTCACCCCTCCACTTT.

V gene TRBV29-1 combines with J gene TRBJ2-5; 9 nucleotides agree with TRBD1. Per the germline V gene, CDR1 is SQVTM and CDR2 is ANQGSEA. This CDR3 has 14 residues. The ends lost 5 bases at V and 3 bases at J; junction bases unmatched: 7. The CDR3, as DNA: TGCAGCGTTACCCCGGGACAGGGAAAAGAGACCCAGTACTTC. It yields the protein CSVTPGQGKETQYF. Variable domain in full (rest from reference TRBV29-1 and TRBJ2-5): SAVISQKPSRDICQRGTSLTIQCQVDSQVTMMFWYRQQPGQSLTLIATANQGSEATYESGFVIDKFPISRPNLTFSTLTVSNMSPEDSSIYLCSVTPGQGKETQYFGPGTRLLVL.

The chain employs TRBV4-3 and TRBJ2-1; 9 positions agree with TRBD2. The ends lost 1 base at V and 6 bases at J; junction bases unmatched: 7. Germline CDR1 and CDR2: LGHNA and YSLEER. The CDR3 extends over 16 amino acids. CDR3 protein: CASSQVDGSGGNEQFF. CDR3 nucleotides: TGCGCCAGCAGCCAAGTAGATGGTAGCGGGGGCAATGAGCAGTTCTTC.

The rearrangement links TRBV7-9 to TRBJ2-3; D ambiguous. Deletions cut 5 bases from V and 5 bases from J, with 8 bases between. The CDR3 contains 12 residues. Germline values: CDR1 SEHNR, CDR2 FQNEAQ (reference sequence). The DNA for the CDR3 is TGTGCCAGCAGCCGACGTGAAGATACGCAGTATTTT. Protein sequence: CASSRREDTQYF.

There are a few counts of this clonotype. The rearrangement uses TRBV15 and TRBJ2-1; D is unresolved. V was cut by 5 bases and J by 4 bases, with 15 bases left in between. The CDR3 contains 15 residues. The germline V gene has CDR1 LNHNV and CDR2 YYDKDF (reference sequence). CDR3: CATSVEVSYYNEQFF. The CDR3, as DNA: TGTGCCACCAGCGTAGAGGTCTCGTATTACAATGAGCAGTTCTTC.

The chain carries TRBV15 and TRBJ2-2; D is ambiguous. CDR1 LNHNV and CDR2 YYDKDF come from the germline V gene (reference sequence). The CDR3 is 13 residues long. V lost 11 bases to trimming and J lost 5 bases, with 15 bases between them. Written as DNA, the CDR3 is TGTGCCTTGTCAGACATTCTAACCGGGGAGCTGTTTTTT. Translated: CALSDILTGELFF. The whole variable domain, remainder taken from reference TRBV15 and TRBJ2-2, is DAMVIQNPRYQVTQFGKPVTLSCSQTLNHNVMYWYQQKSSQAPKLLFHYYDKDFNNEADTPDNFQSRRPNTSFCFLDIRSPGLGDTAMYLCALSDILTGELFFGEGSRLTVL.

The gene calls are TRBV7-2 and TRBJ2-5; D could derive from TRBD1 or TRBD2 (7 bases each). V was pared by 6 bases and J by 5 bases, with 16 bases between. The CDR3 consists of 14 residues. CDR1 is SGHTA and CDR2 is FQGNSA in the germline V gene. CDR3 sequence: CASSSRGGRETQYF. The CDR3 nucleotides are TGTGCCAGCAGTTCCAGGGGGGGCAGGGAGACCCAGTACTTC.

This clonotype was counted between two and nine times. The chain is built from TRBV2 and TRBJ2-5; D uncertain. This CDR3 contains 14 residues. Per the germline V gene, CDR1 is SNHLY and CDR2 is FYNNEI. The ends were cut back, 4 bases at V and 2 bases at J, with 11 bases in the middle. The CDR3 bases are TGTGCCAGCAGTGGGGGTCGGTATCAAGAGACCCAGTACTTC. Translation: CASSGGRYQETQYF. The full variable domain, completed using reference TRBV2 and TRBJ2-5, is EPEVTQTPSHQVTQMGQEVILRCVPISNHLYFYWYRQILGQKVEFLVSFYNNEISEKSEIFDDQFSVERPDGSNFTLKIRSTKLEDSAMYFCASSGGRYQETQYFGPGTRLLVL.

With regard to this clonotype: It may be a read error: a sequence one base away is much more abundant. The CDR3 coding sequence is TGCAGTGCTAGTGATAATAACGAGCAGTACTTC. Translation gives CSASDNNEQYF. The chain couples TRBV20-1 to TRBJ2-5, with D unclear. The end of the DNA fits TRBJ2-7 better, so the J call may be wrong. This CDR3 contains 11 residues. CDR1 and CDR2 from the germline V gene are DFQATT and SNEGSKA (reference sequence).

Notes on this clonotype: Compared with germline, one end of the junction differs, possibly owing to a read error. The CDR3 DNA follows: TGTGCCAGCAGCGTAGATCCGGGGGCAGAGATCCAGTACTTC. This codes for CASSVDPGAEIQYF. The chain combines TRBV9 with TRBJ2-5; D may correspond to TRBD1 or TRBD2 (6 bases each). Germline lookup yields CDR1 SGDLS and CDR2 YYNGEE. CDR3 length: 14 residues.

This clonotype has a handful of counts. The V call is TRBV5-1, the J call TRBJ2-1, with TRBD2 matching over 11 bases. The CDR3 runs to 15 residues. Looked up from germline, CDR1 is SGHRS and CDR2 is YFSETQ. V dropped 4 bases and J dropped 5; count of bases not matched to a gene: 5. As DNA, the CDR3 is TGCGCCAGCAGCGACACTAGCGGGGGCCACAATGAGCAGTTCTTC. It codes for CASSDTSGGHNEQFF.

In its sample, this clonotype was seen a few times. V and J are TRBV20-1 and TRBJ2-5; D unresolved. From germline, CDR1 is DFQATT and CDR2 SNEGSKA (reference sequence). The CDR3 totals 11 residues. V was cut by 1 base and J by 10 bases, with 10 bases left in between. CDR3 loop: CSARGSKRQYF. CDR3 bases: TGCAGTGCTAGAGGGTCTAAGCGCCAGTACTTC.

The rearrangement joins TRBV29-1 to TRBJ2-3; tentatively, D is TRBD2 (6 bases). Per germline, CDR1 SQVTM and CDR2 ANQGSEA. The V and J ends lost 7 bases and 2 bases respectively, with 22 bases between them. The CDR3 has 16 amino acids. CDR3 residues: CSAAGLLARITDTQYF. The DNA of the CDR3 is TGCAGCGCCGCAGGGTTGCTAGCGAGAATCACAGATACGCAGTATTTT.

This clonotype was counted only a few times. The chain has TRBV6-6 and TRBJ2-3, with 8 bases fitting TRBD1. After removal of 5 bases from V and 2 bases from J, the junction contained 6 bases not matched to a gene. Germline V gene sequence: CDR1 MNHNY, CDR2 SVGAGI (reference sequence). CDR3 length: 15 amino acids. CDR3 coding DNA: TGTGCCAGCAGTACCCGGGACAGGAACACAGATACGCAGTATTTT. Translating gives CASSTRDRNTDTQYF.